Here is one T cell receptor beta chain with its context. TCRdb's table, derived via immunoSEQ multiplex PCR, lists solely in-frame clones and lacks some. The data contain about 300,000 clones, about 80% of them singletons. The CDR3 spans 17 residues. The V end was cut by 4 bases, the J end by 0 bases, with 14 bases between. Per the germline V gene, CDR1 is SGHRS and CDR2 is YFSETQ. These data belong to a study of blood T cell repertoires in COVID-19. As for the study in general: Sources were T cells, B-cell-depleted T cells, or PBMCs; the material itself was cDNA or gDNA.

The sample taken for sequencing was peripheral blood. The source of this sequence is a woman aged 45-65 years who had recovered from COVID-19. V is TRBV5-1 and J is TRBJ2-6; weak D call: TRBD1 (7 bases). For the CDR3, the DNA is TGCGCCAGCAGCCCGACAGGGACTTACTCTGGGGCCAACGTCCTGACTTTC. Encoded protein: CASSPTGTYSGANVLTF.